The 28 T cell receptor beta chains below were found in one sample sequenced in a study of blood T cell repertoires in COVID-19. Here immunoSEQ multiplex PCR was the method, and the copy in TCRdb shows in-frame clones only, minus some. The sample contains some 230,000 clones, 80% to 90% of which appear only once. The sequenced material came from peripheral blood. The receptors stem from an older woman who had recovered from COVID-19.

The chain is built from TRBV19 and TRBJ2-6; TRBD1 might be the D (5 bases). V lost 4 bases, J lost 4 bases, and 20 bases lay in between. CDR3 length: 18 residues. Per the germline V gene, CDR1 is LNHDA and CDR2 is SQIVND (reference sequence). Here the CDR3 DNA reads TGTGCCAGTAGTACCACACTAAGGGGCACGGCGGGGGCCAACGTCCTGACTTTC. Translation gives CASSTTLRGTAGANVLTF. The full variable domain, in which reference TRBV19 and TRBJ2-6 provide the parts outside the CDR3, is DGGITQSPKYLFRKEGQNVTLSCEQNLNHDAMYWYRQDPGQGLRLIYYSQIVNDFQKGDIAEGYSVSREKKESFPLTVTSAQKNPTAFYLCASSTTLRGTAGANVLTFGAGSRLTVL.

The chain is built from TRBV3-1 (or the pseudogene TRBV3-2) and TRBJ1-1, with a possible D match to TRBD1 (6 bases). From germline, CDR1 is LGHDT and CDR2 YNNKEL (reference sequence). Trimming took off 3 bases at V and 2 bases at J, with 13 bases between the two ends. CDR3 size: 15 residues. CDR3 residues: CASSQAGGLNTEAFF. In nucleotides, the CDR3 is TGTGCCAGCAGCCAGGCCGGGGGGCTTAACACTGAAGCTTTCTTT.

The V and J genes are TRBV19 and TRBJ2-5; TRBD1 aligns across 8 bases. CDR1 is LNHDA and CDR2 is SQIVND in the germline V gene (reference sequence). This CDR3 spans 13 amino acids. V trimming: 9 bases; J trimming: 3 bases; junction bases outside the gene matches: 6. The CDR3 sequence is CASGTGGKETQYF. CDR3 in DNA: TGTGCCAGCGGGACAGGAGGGAAAGAGACCCAGTACTTC.

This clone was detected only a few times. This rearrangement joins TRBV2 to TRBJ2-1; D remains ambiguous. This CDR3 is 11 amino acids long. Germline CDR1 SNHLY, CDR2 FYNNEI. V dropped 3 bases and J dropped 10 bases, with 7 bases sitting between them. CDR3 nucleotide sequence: TGTGCCAGCAGTGAGGAGTGGGAGCAGTTCTTC. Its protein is CASSEEWEQFF.

The CDR3: CASSWGWGYTF. CDR3 DNA sequence: TGTGCCAGCAGTTGGGGCTGGGGCTACACCTTC. V is TRBV6-5 and J is TRBJ1-2; D perhaps matches TRBD1 (5 bases). Trimming stripped 4 bases from V and 8 bases from J, with 8 bases between. Germline lookup yields CDR1 MNHEY and CDR2 SVGAGI. The CDR3 is made up of 11 amino acids.

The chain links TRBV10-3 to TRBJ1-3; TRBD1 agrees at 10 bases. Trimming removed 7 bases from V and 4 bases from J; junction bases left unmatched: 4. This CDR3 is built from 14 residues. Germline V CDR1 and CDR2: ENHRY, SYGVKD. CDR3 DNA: TGTGCCATCACCGGACAGGGGGAGGGAAACACCATATATTTT. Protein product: CAITGQGEGNTIYF.

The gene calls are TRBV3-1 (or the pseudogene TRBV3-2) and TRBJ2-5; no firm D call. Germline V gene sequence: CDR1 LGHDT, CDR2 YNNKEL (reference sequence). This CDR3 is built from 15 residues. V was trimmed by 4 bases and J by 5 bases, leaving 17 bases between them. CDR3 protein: CASSRYDTERETQYF. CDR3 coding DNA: TGTGCCAGCAGCCGCTACGATACAGAAAGGGAGACCCAGTACTTC.

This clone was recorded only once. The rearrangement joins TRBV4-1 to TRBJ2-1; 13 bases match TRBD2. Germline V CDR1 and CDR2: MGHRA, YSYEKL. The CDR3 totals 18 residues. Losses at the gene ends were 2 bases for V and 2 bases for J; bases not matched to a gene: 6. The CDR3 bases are TGCGCCAGCAGCCAACAGCCGGGACTAGCGGGGACCTACAATGAGCAGTTCTTC. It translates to CASSQQPGLAGTYNEQFF.

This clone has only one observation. The CDR3 spells CASSSSRRGTGTPLHF. The CDR3 DNA reads as TGTGCCAGCAGTTCCAGCCGCCGGGGGACGGGCACACCCCTCCACTTT. The chain recombines TRBV28 with TRBJ1-6, with D possibly TRBD1 on 5 matching bases. The V end lost 4 bases, the J end lost 11 bases, and 21 bases lay between the germline ends. Germline-derived CDR1 and CDR2 are MDHEN and SYDVKM. There are 16 residues in the CDR3.

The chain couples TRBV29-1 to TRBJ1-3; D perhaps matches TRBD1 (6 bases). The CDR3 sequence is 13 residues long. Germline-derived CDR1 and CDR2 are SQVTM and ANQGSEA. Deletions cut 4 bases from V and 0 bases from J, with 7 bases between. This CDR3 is CSVGTASGNTIYF. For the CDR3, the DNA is TGCAGCGTTGGGACAGCCTCTGGAAACACCATATATTTT.

CDR3 sequence: CASSPTLDRPNEKLFF. DNA of the CDR3: TGTGCCAGCAGCCCGACCCTGGACAGACCTAATGAAAAACTGTTTTTT. This sequence joins TRBV7-9 and TRBJ1-4; a possible D gene is TRBD1 (6 bases). This CDR3 spans 16 amino acids. Trimming cost V 5 bases and J 3 bases, with 16 bases left between them. CDR1 and CDR2 from the germline V gene are SEHNR and FQNEAQ (reference sequence).

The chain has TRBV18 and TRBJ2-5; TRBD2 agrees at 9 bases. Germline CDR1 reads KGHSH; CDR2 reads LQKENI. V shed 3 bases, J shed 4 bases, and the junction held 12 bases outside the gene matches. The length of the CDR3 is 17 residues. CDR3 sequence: CASSPLRGGGARETQYF. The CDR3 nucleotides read TGTGCCAGCTCACCCCTCCGTGGCGGGGGGGCCCGAGAGACCCAGTACTTC.

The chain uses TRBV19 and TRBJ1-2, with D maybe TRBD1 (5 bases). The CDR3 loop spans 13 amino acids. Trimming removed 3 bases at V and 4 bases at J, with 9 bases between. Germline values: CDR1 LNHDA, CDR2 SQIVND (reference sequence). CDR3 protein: CASSIAGFYGYTF. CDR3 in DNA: TGTGCCAGTAGTATCGCAGGGTTCTATGGCTACACCTTC.

CDR3 DNA sequence: TGTGCCAGCTCACCACCGTCCGCTAGCGGCTACGAGCAGTACTTC. Translating it yields CASSPPSASGYEQYF. The J gene is TRBJ2-7, the V gene TRBV18; 7 bases line up with TRBD2. The CDR3 consists of 15 residues. Germline V gene lookup returns CDR1 KGHSH and CDR2 LQKENI. The trim removed 0 bases at V and 3 bases at J, leaving 5 bases unmatched.

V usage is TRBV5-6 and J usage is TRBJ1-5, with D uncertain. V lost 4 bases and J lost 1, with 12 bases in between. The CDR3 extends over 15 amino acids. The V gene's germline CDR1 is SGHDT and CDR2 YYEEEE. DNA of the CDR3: TGTGCCAGCAGCCGAGTGGGCCACAGCAATCAGCCCCAGCATTTT. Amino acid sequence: CASSRVGHSNQPQHF. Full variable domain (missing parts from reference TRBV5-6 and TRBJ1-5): DAGVTQSPTHLIKTRGQQVTLRCSPKSGHDTVSWYQQALGQGPQFIFQYYEEEERQRGNFPDRFSGHQFPNYSSELNVNALLLGDSALYLCASSRVGHSNQPQHFGDGTRLSIL.

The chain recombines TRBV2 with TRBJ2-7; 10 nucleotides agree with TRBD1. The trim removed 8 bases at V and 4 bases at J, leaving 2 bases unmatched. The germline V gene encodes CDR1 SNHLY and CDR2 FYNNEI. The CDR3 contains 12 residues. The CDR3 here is CASRDRGYEQYF. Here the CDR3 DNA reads TGTGCCAGCCGGGACAGGGGATACGAGCAGTACTTC.

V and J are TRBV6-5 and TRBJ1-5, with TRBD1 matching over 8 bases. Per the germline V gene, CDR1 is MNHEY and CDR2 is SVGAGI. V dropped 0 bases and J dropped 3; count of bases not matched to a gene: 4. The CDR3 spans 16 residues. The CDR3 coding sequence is TGTGCCAGCAGTTACTCCGGGACAGGTCCCAATCAGCCCCAGCATTTT. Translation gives CASSYSGTGPNQPQHF.

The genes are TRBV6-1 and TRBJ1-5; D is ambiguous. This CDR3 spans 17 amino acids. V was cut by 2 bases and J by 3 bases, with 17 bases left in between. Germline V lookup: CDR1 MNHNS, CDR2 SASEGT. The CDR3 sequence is CASSESWAPSPNQPQHF. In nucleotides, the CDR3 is TGTGCCAGCAGTGAATCGTGGGCCCCGTCCCCCAATCAGCCCCAGCATTTT.

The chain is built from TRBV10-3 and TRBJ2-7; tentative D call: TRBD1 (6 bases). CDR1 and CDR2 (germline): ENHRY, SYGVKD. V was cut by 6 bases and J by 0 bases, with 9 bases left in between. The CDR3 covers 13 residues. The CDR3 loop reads CAISRDTSYEQYF. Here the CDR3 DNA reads TGTGCCATCAGCAGGGACACCTCCTACGAGCAGTACTTC.

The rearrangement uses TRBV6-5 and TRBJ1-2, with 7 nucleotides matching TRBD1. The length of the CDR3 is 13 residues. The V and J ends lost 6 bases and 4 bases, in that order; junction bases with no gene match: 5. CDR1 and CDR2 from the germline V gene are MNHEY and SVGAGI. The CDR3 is CASSRDRAYGYTF. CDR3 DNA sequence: TGTGCCAGCAGCCGAGACAGGGCCTATGGCTACACCTTC.

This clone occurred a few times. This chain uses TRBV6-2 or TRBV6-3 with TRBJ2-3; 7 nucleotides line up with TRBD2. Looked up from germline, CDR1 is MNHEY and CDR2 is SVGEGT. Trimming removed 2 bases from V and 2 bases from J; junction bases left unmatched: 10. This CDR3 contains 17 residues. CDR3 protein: CASSYRRTAGLTDTQYF. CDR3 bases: TGTGCCAGCAGTTACCGCCGAACAGCGGGGCTCACAGATACGCAGTATTTT.

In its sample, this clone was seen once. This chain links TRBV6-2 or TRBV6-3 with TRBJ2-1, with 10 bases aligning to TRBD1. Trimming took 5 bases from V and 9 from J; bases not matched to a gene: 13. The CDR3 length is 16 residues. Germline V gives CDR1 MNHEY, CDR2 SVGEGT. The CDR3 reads CASSTFRDRGWGEQFF. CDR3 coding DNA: TGTGCCAGCAGTACCTTCCGGGACAGGGGCTGGGGTGAGCAGTTCTTC.

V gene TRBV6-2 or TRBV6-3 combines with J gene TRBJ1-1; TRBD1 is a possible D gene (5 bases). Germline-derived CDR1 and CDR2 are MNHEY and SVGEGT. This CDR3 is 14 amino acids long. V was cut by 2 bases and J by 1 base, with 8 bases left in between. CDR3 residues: CASSYPTENTEAFF. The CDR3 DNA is TGTGCCAGCAGTTACCCGACAGAGAACACTGAAGCTTTCTTT.

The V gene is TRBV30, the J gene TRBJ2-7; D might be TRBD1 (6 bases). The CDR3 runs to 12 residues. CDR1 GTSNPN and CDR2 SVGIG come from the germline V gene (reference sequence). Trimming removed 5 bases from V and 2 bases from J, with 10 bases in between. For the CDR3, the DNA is TGTGCCTGGGGCGGACAGACCTACGAGCAGTACTTC. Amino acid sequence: CAWGGQTYEQYF.

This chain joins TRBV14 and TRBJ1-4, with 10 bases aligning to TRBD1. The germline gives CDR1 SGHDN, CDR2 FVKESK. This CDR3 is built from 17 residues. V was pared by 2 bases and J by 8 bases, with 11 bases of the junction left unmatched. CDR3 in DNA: TGTGCCAGCAGCCAAAGACCTCCGGGACAGGGGAACGAAAAACTGTTTTTT. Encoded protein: CASSQRPPGQGNEKLFF.

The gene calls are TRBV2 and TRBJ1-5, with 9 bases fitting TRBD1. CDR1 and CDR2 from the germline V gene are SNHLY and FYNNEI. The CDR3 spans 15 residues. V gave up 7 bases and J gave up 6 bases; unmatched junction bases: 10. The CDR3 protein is CASKEGTGSSQPQHF. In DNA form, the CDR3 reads TGTGCCAGCAAGGAGGGGACAGGGTCTTCTCAGCCCCAGCATTTT.

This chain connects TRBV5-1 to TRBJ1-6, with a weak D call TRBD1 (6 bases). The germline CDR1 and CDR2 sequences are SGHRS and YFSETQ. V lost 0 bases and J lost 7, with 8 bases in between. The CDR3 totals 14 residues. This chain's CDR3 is CASSLGTGNSPLHF. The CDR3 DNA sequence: TGCGCCAGCAGCTTGGGAACAGGGAATTCACCCCTCCACTTT.

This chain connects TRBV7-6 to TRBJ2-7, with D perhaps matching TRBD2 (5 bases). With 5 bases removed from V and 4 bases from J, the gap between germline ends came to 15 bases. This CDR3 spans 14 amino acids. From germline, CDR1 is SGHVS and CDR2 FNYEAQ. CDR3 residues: CASSPYGWEYEQYF. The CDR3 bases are TGTGCCAGCAGCCCGTACGGATGGGAGTACGAGCAGTACTTC.